Here is one TCR beta chain with its context. Generated by immunoSEQ multiplex PCR, the TCRdb table keeps only in-frame clones and is missing some. The data show roughly 300,000 clones, about 90% seen once. Between the trimmed V and J ends, which lost 4 bases and 5 bases, there was a span of 11 bases. The germline gives CDR1 LNHDA, CDR2 SQIVND (reference sequence). This CDR3 is built from 14 residues. The sample belongs to a study of blood T cell repertoires in COVID-19. The overall study: The cDNA or gDNA used as material had been derived from T cells, B-cell-depleted T cells, or PBMCs.

This chain links TRBV19 with TRBJ2-2; no clear D. This receptor was obtained from a woman in her thirties who had recovered from COVID-19. Specimen: PBMCs or T cells enriched from blood (not recorded which). The CDR3 protein is CASSTILGTGELFF. The CDR3 DNA reads as TGTGCCAGTAGTACAATCCTAGGAACCGGGGAGCTGTTTTTT.